A single sample is the source of the 19 T cell receptor beta chains below, sequenced in a study of low-dose radiotherapy and immunotherapy resistance in tumors. The time point was: before trial treatment. Gene-specific TRAV and TRBV primers were used for first-strand cDNA, covering alpha and beta chains. TCR amplification involved about 18 PCR cycles with a constant-region primer and V-primer adapter. One entry per CDR3 protein, called by TCRdb with MiXCR from the reads. This sample has approximately 84,000 distinct CDR3 sequences, with 15% to 20% found just once. Specimen: PBMCs, collected before treatment. The receptor source for this set is a male donor with prostate cancer.

This clonotype appeared many times. The chain uses TRBV7-8 and TRBJ2-5; the match to TRBD2 covers 15 bases. The CDR3 sequence is 16 residues long. CDR1 is SGHVS, CDR2 FQNEAQ, per germline. Trimming cost V 4 bases and J 4 bases; bases outside gene matches: 4. In DNA, the CDR3 is TGTGCCAGCAGCTACCCGGGACTAGCGGGGGGAGAGACCCAGTACTTC. Translation: CASSYPGLAGGETQYF.

This clonotype has at least ten counts. This rearrangement joins TRBV2 to TRBJ1-1; tentative D call: TRBD1 (5 bases). The CDR3 sequence is 14 residues long. Germline CDR1 is SNHLY and CDR2 is FYNNEI. V was clipped by 3 bases and J by 0 bases, with 8 bases between them. The DNA of the CDR3 is TGTGCCAGCAGTGAGGAGGGGATGAACACTGAAGCTTTCTTT. Translating gives CASSEEGMNTEAFF.

This clonotype showed up just a few times. The chain couples TRBV11-2 to TRBJ2-3, with 7 bases aligning to TRBD1. After removal of 1 base from V and 6 bases from J, the junction contained 10 bases not matched to a gene. Germline V lookup: CDR1 SGHAT, CDR2 FQNNGV. CDR3 length: 16 amino acids. For the CDR3, the DNA is TGTGCCAGCAGCTTAGGCTCCACAGGGGTGTTCGATACGCAGTATTTT. It translates to CASSLGSTGVFDTQYF.

In this sample, this clonotype turned up many times. This sequence joins TRBV2 and TRBJ2-1; D is unclear. Between the trimmed V and J ends, which lost 8 bases and 8 bases, there was a span of 16 bases. This CDR3 has 13 residues. Germline V gene data show CDR1 as SNHLY and CDR2 as FYNNEI. The CDR3 DNA sequence: TGTGCCAGCGAACCCGACGGTGTCCATGAGCAGTTCTTC. Translated, it gives CASEPDGVHEQFF.

This chain uses TRBV27 with TRBJ2-1; tentative D call: TRBD1 (5 bases). This CDR3 is built from 11 residues. V gave up 7 bases and J gave up 10 bases, with 11 bases separating them. Germline V gene data show CDR1 as MNHEY and CDR2 as SMNVEV (reference sequence). In DNA, the CDR3 is TGTGCCAGCACCAAGGGGCTGGAGCAGTTCTTC. Translated: CASTKGLEQFF.

In this sample, this clonotype turned up many times. The chain is built from TRBV27 and TRBJ1-2; TRBD1 might be the D (5 bases). CDR1 and CDR2 from the germline V gene are MNHEY and SMNVEV (reference sequence). The CDR3 spans 15 residues. Trimming took off 0 bases at V and 4 bases at J, with 12 bases between the two ends. As DNA, the CDR3 is TGTGCCAGCAGTTTATCAGGGGAGGTATTCTATGGCTACACCTTC. Translation: CASSLSGEVFYGYTF.

About this clonotype itself: A much larger clone sits a single nucleotide away, making a read error possible. The chain recombines TRBV18 with TRBJ2-1; 11 bases match TRBD2. This CDR3 is 17 amino acids long. From germline, CDR1 is KGHSH and CDR2 LQKENI. This chain's CDR3 is CVSSPPLLAGGSDEQFF. Written as DNA, the CDR3 is TGTGTCAGCTCACCACCTCTCTTAGCGGGGGGGAGCGATGAGCAGTTCTTC.

Details on this clonotype: One base separates it from a far larger clone, so it is likely a read error. The chain employs TRBV10-2 and TRBJ1-5; 11 bases fit TRBD1. Germline CDR1 reads WSHSY; CDR2 reads SAAADI. This CDR3 comprises 17 residues. CDR3 DNA sequence: TGTGCCATCGCACCGGACAGGGGGCTTTCGCTCAATCAGCTCCAGCATTTT. Its protein is CAIAPDRGLSLNQLQHF.

In this sample, this clonotype turned up many times. The chain is built from TRBV2 and TRBJ1-4; no clear D. Trimming stripped 6 bases from V and 5 bases from J, with 16 bases between. The CDR3 contains 15 residues. Germline V gene lookup returns CDR1 SNHLY and CDR2 FYNNEI. The CDR3 protein is CASSRKNLYNEKLFF. The CDR3 bases are TGTGCCAGCAGCAGGAAGAACCTTTACAATGAAAAACTGTTTTTT.

Many counts were recorded for this clonotype. DNA for the CDR3: TGTGCCAGCAGAGGGACTGAGAACACTGAAGCTTTCTTT. As protein: CASRGTENTEAFF. V and J are TRBV2 and TRBJ1-1; tentative D call: TRBD1 (5 bases). Per the germline V gene, CDR1 is SNHLY and CDR2 is FYNNEI. V shed 6 bases and J shed 1 base, with 9 bases lying between them. CDR3 length: 13 residues.

This clonotype appeared many times. The chain recombines TRBV24-1 with TRBJ2-3, with 9 bases aligning to TRBD2. Germline V CDR1 and CDR2: KGHDR, SFDVKD. V lost 5 bases to trimming and J lost 2 bases; unmatched junction nucleotides: 4. The CDR3 has 15 amino acids. The CDR3 spells CATSVAGGTTDTQYF. The CDR3 bases are TGTGCCACCAGTGTGGCGGGGGGGACCACAGATACGCAGTATTTT.

This clonotype came up many times. CDR3 loop: CSVETKGQRYKGGSGYTF. For the CDR3, the DNA is TGCAGCGTTGAGACCAAGGGACAGCGGTATAAAGGCGGGAGTGGCTACACCTTC. The V and J genes are TRBV29-1 and TRBJ1-2, with 7 bases lining up with TRBD1. This CDR3 has 18 amino acids. In germline, CDR1 is SQVTM, CDR2 ANQGSEA. V shed 3 bases, J shed 7 bases, and the junction held 23 bases outside the gene matches.

This chain links TRBV6-1 with TRBJ2-7; possibly TRBD1 or TRBD2 for D (5 bases each). CDR1 and CDR2 from the germline V gene are MNHNS and SASEGT. CDR3 length: 13 residues. Trimming took off 5 bases at V and 6 bases at J, with 14 bases between the two ends. CDR3 bases: TGTGCCAGCAGTCGGGACGTTGGGGGCGAGCAGTACTTC. This gives the protein CASSRDVGGEQYF.

This clonotype appeared many times. One end of the junction varies from germline; a read error may be responsible. The J gene is TRBJ2-7, the V gene TRBV5-1; no clear D gene. There are 14 residues in the CDR3. Germline V CDR1 and CDR2: SGHRS, YFSETQ. CDR3 region: CASSFGSYLYEQYF. In DNA, the CDR3 is TGTGCCAGCAGCTTTGGTTCTTACCTCTACGAGCAGTACTTC.

This clonotype showed up many times. The chain uses TRBV20-1 and TRBJ2-7, with unresolved D. The V and J ends lost 3 bases and 9 bases respectively, with 24 bases between them. From germline, CDR1 is DFQATT and CDR2 SNEGSKA (reference sequence). The CDR3 is 15 residues long. The CDR3 DNA sequence: TGCAGTGCTAGTCCCTTCGTGGGGTCCTTTCTGGGGCAGTACTTC. Translated, it gives CSASPFVGSFLGQYF.

This clonotype was recorded once. It differs at one base from a far larger clone, so likely a read error. The chain employs TRBV7-9 and TRBJ2-1, with 9 bases fitting TRBD1. V shed 4 bases and J 5 bases; nucleotides not matched to a gene: 12. Germline lookup yields CDR1 SEHNR and CDR2 FQNEAQ (reference sequence). The CDR3 has 17 residues. CDR3 sequence reads: CASSWRAGTGSDNEQFF. CDR3 DNA sequence: TGTGCCAGCAGCTGGAGGGCCGGGACAGGGTCGGACAATGAGCAGTTCTTC. The full variable domain, its missing parts supplied by reference TRBV7-9 and TRBJ2-1, is DTGVSQNPRHKITKRGQNVTFRCDPISEHNRLYWYRQTLGQGPEFLTYFQNEAQLEKSRLLSDRFSAERPKGSFSTLEIQRTEQGDSAMYLCASSWRAGTGSDNEQFFGPGTRLTVL.

In its sample, this clonotype was seen many times. The chain employs TRBV18 and TRBJ2-1; maybe TRBD2 (6 bases). The CDR3 totals 16 residues. Germline CDR1 is KGHSH and CDR2 is LQKENI. Between the trimmed V and J ends, which lost 1 base and 0 bases, there was a span of 10 bases. Here the CDR3 reads CASSPLGTGSYNEQFF. The DNA of the CDR3 is TGTGCCAGCTCACCACTGGGGACTGGCTCCTACAATGAGCAGTTCTTC. Variable domain in full (rest from reference TRBV18 and TRBJ2-1): NAGVMQNPRHLVRRRGQEARLRCSPMKGHSHVYWYRQLPEEGLKFMVYLQKENIIDESGMPKERFSAEFPKEGPSILRIQQVVRGDSAAYFCASSPLGTGSYNEQFFGPGTRLTVL.

Ten or more counts support this clonotype. The rearrangement links TRBV20-1 to TRBJ2-5, with D hard to call. V lost 4 bases and J 5 bases, leaving 14 bases between the germline ends. CDR1 DFQATT and CDR2 SNEGSKA come from the germline V gene (reference sequence). The CDR3 is 13 amino acids. In nucleotides, the CDR3 is TGCAGTGCTAAGAGTTGGCCAGACGAGACCCAGTACTTC. It encodes CSAKSWPDETQYF.

This clonotype was detected many times. The chain uses TRBV29-1 and TRBJ2-7; 7 nucleotides line up with TRBD2. CDR1 is SQVTM, CDR2 ANQGSEA, per germline. The CDR3 runs 15 residues. CDR3 nucleotide sequence: TGCGGATCGACCTCGGGGGGTGTAAGGACCTACGAGCAGTACTTC. This gives the protein CGSTSGGVRTYEQYF.